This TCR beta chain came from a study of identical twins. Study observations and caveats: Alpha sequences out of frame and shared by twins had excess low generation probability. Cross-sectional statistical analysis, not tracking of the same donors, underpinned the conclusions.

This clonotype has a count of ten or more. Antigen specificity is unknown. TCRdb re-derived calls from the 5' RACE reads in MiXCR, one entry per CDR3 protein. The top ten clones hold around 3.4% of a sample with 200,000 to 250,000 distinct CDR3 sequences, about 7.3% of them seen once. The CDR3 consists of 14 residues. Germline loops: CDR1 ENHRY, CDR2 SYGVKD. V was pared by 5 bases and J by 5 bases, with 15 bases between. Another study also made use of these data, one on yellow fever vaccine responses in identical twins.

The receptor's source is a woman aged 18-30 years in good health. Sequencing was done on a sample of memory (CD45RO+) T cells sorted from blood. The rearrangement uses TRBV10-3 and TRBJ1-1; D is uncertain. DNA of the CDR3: TGTGCCATCAGTCGCGACACCTCAAGAACTGAAGCTTTCTTT. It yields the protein CAISRDTSRTEAFF.